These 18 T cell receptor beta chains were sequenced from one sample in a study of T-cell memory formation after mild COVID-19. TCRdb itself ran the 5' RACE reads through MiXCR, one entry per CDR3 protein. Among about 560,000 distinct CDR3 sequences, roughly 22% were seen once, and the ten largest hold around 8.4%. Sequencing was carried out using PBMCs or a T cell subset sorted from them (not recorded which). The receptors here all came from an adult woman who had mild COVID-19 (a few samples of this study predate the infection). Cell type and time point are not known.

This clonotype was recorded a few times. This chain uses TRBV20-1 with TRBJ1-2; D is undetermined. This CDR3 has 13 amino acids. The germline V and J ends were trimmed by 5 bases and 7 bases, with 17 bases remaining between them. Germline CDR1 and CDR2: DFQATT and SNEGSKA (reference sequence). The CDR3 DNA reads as TGCAGTGCTGAGACATCAAGGAAAGGTGGCTACACCTTC. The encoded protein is CSAETSRKGGYTF.

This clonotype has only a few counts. This CDR3 is CASSLLRNSYNEQFF. CDR3 nucleotides: TGTGCCAGCAGCTTATTGCGGAACTCCTACAATGAGCAGTTCTTC. The V gene is TRBV11-1, the J gene TRBJ2-1; no definite D call. The germline gives CDR1 SGHAT, CDR2 FQDESV (reference sequence). Between the trimmed V and J ends, which lost 2 bases and 0 bases, there was a span of 8 bases. The CDR3 sequence is 15 residues long.

The CDR3 DNA is TGCGCCAGCAGCCTAACCGAGTCCTCATACAATGAGCAGTTCTTC. Its protein is CASSLTESSYNEQFF. The chain recombines TRBV4-3 with TRBJ2-1; D is unresolved. The CDR3 runs to 15 residues. Germline V CDR1 and CDR2: LGHNA, YSLEER. Trimming pared 4 bases from V and 4 bases from J, leaving 14 bases between.

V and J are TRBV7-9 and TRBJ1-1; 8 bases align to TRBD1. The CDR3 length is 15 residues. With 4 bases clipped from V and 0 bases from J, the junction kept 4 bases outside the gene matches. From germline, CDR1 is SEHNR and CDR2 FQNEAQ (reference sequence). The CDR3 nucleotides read TGTGCCAGCAGCTCGCTGACAGGGGTGAACACTGAAGCTTTCTTT. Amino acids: CASSSLTGVNTEAFF.

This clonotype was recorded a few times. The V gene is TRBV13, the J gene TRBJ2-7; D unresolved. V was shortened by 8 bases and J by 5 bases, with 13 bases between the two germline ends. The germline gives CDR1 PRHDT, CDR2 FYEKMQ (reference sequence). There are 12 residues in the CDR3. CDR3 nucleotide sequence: TGTGCCAGCGGTCCCTTAAAGGACGAGCAGTACTTC. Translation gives CASGPLKDEQYF. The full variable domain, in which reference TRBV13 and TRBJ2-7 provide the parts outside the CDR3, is AAGVIQSPRHLIKEKRETATLKCYPIPRHDTVYWYQQGPGQDPQFLISFYEKMQSDKGSIPDRFSAQQFSDYHSELNMSSLELGDSALYFCASGPLKDEQYFGPGTRLTVT.

CDR3 DNA: TGTGCCAGCAGCTTAGCGGTGACAGGTGATACGCAGTATTTT. This codes for CASSLAVTGDTQYF. The chain combines TRBV7-9 with TRBJ2-3; a possible D gene is TRBD1 (6 bases). Germline values: CDR1 SEHNR, CDR2 FQNEAQ (reference sequence). The CDR3 is made up of 14 amino acids. Trimming stripped 0 bases from V and 6 bases from J, with 10 bases between.

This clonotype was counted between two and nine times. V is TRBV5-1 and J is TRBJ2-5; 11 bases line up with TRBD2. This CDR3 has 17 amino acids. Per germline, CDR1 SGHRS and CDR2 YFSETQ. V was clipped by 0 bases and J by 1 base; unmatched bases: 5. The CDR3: CASSLGQLAGGQETQYF. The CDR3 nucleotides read TGCGCCAGCAGCTTGGGGCAGCTAGCGGGGGGCCAAGAGACCCAGTACTTC. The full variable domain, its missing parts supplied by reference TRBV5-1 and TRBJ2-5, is KAGVTQTPRYLIKTRGQQVTLSCSPISGHRSVSWYQQTPGQGLQFLFEYFSETQRNKGNFPGRFSGRQFSNSRSEMNVSTLELGDSALYLCASSLGQLAGGQETQYFGPGTRLLVL.

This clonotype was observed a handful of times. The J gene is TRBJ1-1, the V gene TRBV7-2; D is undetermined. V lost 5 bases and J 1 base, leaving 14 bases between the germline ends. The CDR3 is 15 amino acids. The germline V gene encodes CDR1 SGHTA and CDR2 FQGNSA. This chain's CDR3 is CASSARGGENTEAFF. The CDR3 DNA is TGTGCCAGCAGCGCGCGGGGAGGAGAGAACACTGAAGCTTTCTTT.

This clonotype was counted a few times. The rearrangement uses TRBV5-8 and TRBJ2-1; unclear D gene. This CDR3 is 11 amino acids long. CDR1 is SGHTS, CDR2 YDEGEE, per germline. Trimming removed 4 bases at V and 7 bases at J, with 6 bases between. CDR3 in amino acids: CASSKVNEQFF. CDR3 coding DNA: TGTGCCAGCAGCAAAGTAAATGAGCAGTTCTTC.

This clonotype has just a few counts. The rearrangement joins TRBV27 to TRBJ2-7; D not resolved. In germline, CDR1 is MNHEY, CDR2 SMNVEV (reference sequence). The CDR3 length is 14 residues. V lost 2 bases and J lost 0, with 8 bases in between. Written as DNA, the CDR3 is TGTGCCAGCAGTTTACTTGGGATCTCCTACGAGCAGTACTTC. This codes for CASSLLGISYEQYF.

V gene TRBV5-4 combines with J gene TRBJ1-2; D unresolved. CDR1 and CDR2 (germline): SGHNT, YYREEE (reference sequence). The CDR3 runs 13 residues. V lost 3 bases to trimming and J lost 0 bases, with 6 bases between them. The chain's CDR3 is CASSSAANYGYTF. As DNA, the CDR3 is TGTGCCAGCAGCTCGGCCGCTAACTATGGCTACACCTTC.

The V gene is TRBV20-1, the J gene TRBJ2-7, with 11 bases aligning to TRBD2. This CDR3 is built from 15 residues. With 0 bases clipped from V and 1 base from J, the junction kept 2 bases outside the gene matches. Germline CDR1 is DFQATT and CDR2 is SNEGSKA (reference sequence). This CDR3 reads CSARDGTSGSYEQYF. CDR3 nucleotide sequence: TGCAGTGCTAGAGACGGGACTAGCGGTTCCTACGAGCAGTACTTC.

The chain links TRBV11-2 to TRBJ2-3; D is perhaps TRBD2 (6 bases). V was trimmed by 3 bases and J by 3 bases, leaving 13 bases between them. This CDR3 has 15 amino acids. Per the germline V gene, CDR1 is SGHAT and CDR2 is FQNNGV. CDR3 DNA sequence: TGTGCCAGCAGCTTTTGGGGGAGGTGGACAGATACGCAGTATTTT. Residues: CASSFWGRWTDTQYF.

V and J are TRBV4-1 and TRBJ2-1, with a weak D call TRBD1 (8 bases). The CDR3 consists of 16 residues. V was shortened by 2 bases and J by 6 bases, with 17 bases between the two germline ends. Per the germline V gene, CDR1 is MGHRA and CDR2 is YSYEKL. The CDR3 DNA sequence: TGCGCCAGCAGCCAACTACAGGGGGGGAGCCTCAATGAGCAGTTCTTC. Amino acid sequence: CASSQLQGGSLNEQFF.

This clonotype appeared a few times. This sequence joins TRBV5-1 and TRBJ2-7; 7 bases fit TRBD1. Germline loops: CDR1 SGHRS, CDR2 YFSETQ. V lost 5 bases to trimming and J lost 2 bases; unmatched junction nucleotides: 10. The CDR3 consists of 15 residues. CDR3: CASSFGQVETYEQYF. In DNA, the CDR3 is TGCGCCAGCAGTTTTGGACAGGTAGAAACCTACGAGCAGTACTTC. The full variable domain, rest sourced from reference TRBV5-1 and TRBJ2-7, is KAGVTQTPRYLIKTRGQQVTLSCSPISGHRSVSWYQQTPGQGLQFLFEYFSETQRNKGNFPGRFSGRQFSNSRSEMNVSTLELGDSALYLCASSFGQVETYEQYFGPGTRLTVT.

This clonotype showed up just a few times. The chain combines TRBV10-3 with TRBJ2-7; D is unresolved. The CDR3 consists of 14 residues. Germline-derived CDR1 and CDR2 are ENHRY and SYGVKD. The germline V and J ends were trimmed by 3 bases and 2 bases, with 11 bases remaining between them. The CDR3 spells CAISDGSSAYEQYF. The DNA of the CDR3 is TGTGCCATCAGTGACGGAAGCTCGGCCTACGAGCAGTACTTC.

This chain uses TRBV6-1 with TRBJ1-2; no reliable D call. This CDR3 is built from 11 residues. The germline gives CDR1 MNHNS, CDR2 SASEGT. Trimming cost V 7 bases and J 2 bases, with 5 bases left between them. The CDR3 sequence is CASMDNYGYTF. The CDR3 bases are TGTGCCAGCATGGACAACTATGGCTACACCTTC.

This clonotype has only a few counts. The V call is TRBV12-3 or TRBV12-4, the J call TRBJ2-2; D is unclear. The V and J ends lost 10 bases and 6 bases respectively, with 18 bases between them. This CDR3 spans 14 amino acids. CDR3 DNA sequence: TGTGCCACCAGAAATGGGGTCAGCGCCGGGGAGCTGTTTTTT. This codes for CATRNGVSAGELFF.